The clone carrying this T cell receptor (beta chain) was seen only once. The data derive from a study of control samples from healthy donors and cancer patients. Trimming left V 2 bases short and J 3 bases short, with 10 bases between. The CDR3 consists of 14 residues. Germline assignment: CDR1 SGHAT and CDR2 FQNNGV. The method was immunoSEQ multiplex PCR; TCRdb's version includes in-frame clones alone and lacks a portion of them. The table shows 150,000 to 200,000 clones, with about 90% occurring only once. The chain has TRBV11-2 and TRBJ1-1; no firm D call. This TCR came from a woman aged 45-59 years in good health. Input material: blood. CDR3 in amino acids: CASSLPPLDTEAFF. Written as DNA, the CDR3 is TGTGCCAGCAGCTTACCCCCACTGGACACTGAAGCTTTCTTT.